This T cell receptor (beta chain) was profiled in a study of cytomegalovirus exposure and HLA in healthy donors. The CDR3 spans 13 residues. The germline gives CDR1 SNHLY, CDR2 FYNNEI. The V gene lost 4 bases and the J gene lost 4 bases, with 11 bases spanning the gap. The PCR was carried out with 60 Vbeta primers and 13 Jbeta primers. The table came from immunoSEQ multiplex PCR; TCRdb's copy has only in-frame clones and leaves some out. With just over 150,000 clones in the sample, the ten largest clones hold around 1.4%. V is TRBV2 and J is TRBJ2-7, with D maybe TRBD1 (7 bases). The receptor was isolated from a woman in her sixties in good health and CMV-seronegative. Material for sequencing was PBMCs. The chain's CDR3 is CASSVEGAYEQYF. Written as DNA, the CDR3 is TGTGCCAGCAGTGTGGAGGGGGCTTACGAGCAGTACTTC.